This T cell receptor beta chain appears in the sequencing data of a study of cytomegalovirus exposure and HLA in healthy donors. Study findings and constraints: Cytomegalovirus association was listed for 164 TCR beta chains. In vitro testing confirmed a few CMV-associated chains as specific for CMV antigens.

60 Vbeta and 13 Jbeta primers were used in PCR. The method was immunoSEQ multiplex PCR; TCRdb's version includes in-frame clones alone and lacks a portion of them. This table lists under 70,000 clones. CDR3 length: 12 amino acids. Per the germline V gene, CDR1 is SGHDT and CDR2 is YYEEEE. V lost 2 bases to trimming and J lost 6 bases, with 8 bases between them. Turning to this clone: The target antigen is unknown.

This clonotype was sampled from a man aged 45-65 years in good health and CMV-seropositive. This rearrangement joins TRBV5-6 to TRBJ1-2; D is unclear. Sequences were obtained from PBMCs. The CDR3 sequence: CASSFRENGYTF. The CDR3 bases are TGTGCCAGCAGCTTTCGGGAAAATGGCTACACCTTC.